These 26 T cell receptor beta chains were sequenced from one sample in a study of T cells in Graves' hyperthyroidism and ophthalmopathy. TCR beta CDR3 regions were amplified from RNA. HTBI primers drove first-round RT-PCR of the TCR CDR3. From the multiplex PCR reads, TCRdb called clonotypes with MiXCR, one entry per CDR3 protein. This table holds under 550,000 distinct CDR3 sequences, approximately 13% found once. The sample consisted of blood. The receptors were sampled from a young woman with Graves' hyperthyroidism.

The table lists this clonotype with many counts. DNA of the CDR3: TGTGCCAGCAGCTTAGAGGACGAGAACACTGAAGCTTTCTTT. Encoded protein: CASSLEDENTEAFF. The chain carries TRBV13 and TRBJ1-1; D unclear. Germline V CDR1 and CDR2: PRHDT, FYEKMQ (reference sequence). Trimming shortened V by 1 base and J by 1 base, and 7 bases separated the two germline ends. This CDR3 comprises 14 residues.

V usage is TRBV27 and J usage is TRBJ1-2, with D maybe TRBD1 (6 bases). CDR3 length: 15 residues. V dropped 5 bases and J dropped 5 bases, with 18 bases sitting between them. Per the germline V gene, CDR1 is MNHEY and CDR2 is SMNVEV (reference sequence). The CDR3: CASSGWALGQYGYTF. CDR3 sequence (DNA): TGTGCCAGCAGTGGGTGGGCTTTGGGACAATATGGCTACACCTTC.

This clonotype was seen many times. V is TRBV6-2 or TRBV6-3 and J is TRBJ2-1, with D possibly being TRBD2 (5 bases). This CDR3 is 15 amino acids long. V was cut by 2 bases and J by 4 bases, with 12 bases left in between. The germline V gene encodes CDR1 MNHEY and CDR2 SVGEGT. The chain's CDR3 is CASSYGAVTYNEQFF. In DNA, the CDR3 is TGTGCCAGCAGTTACGGAGCGGTTACTTACAATGAGCAGTTCTTC.

This clonotype was counted many times. This chain connects TRBV10-3 to TRBJ1-1, with 7 nucleotides matching TRBD1. Per the germline V gene, CDR1 is ENHRY and CDR2 is SYGVKD. The length of the CDR3 is 14 residues. Trimming took 4 bases from V and 1 from J; bases not matched to a gene: 3. Here the CDR3 reads CAISGQGKNTEAFF. In nucleotides, the CDR3 is TGTGCCATCAGTGGACAGGGAAAGAACACTGAAGCTTTCTTT.

This clonotype was recorded many times. This chain connects TRBV25-1 to TRBJ2-5; no clear D. Germline V gene lookup returns CDR1 MGHDK and CDR2 SYGVNS. V was trimmed by 2 bases and J by 3 bases, leaving 7 bases between them. The CDR3 totals 13 residues. The CDR3 here is CASSESPKETQYF. CDR3 DNA sequence: TGTGCCAGCAGTGAAAGCCCGAAAGAGACCCAGTACTTC.

This clonotype was counted a few times. The V and J genes are TRBV5-6 and TRBJ2-7, with 12 bases fitting TRBD2. V was clipped by 4 bases and J by 3 bases; unmatched bases: 14. The CDR3 loop spans 18 amino acids. CDR1 is SGHDT and CDR2 is YYEEEE in the germline V gene. The CDR3 sequence: CASSPLLAGGSFRYEQYF. CDR3 sequence (DNA): TGTGCCAGCAGCCCATTACTAGCGGGAGGTTCTTTCCGCTACGAGCAGTACTTC.

This rearrangement joins TRBV6-1 to TRBJ1-2; 9 nucleotides agree with TRBD1. CDR1 MNHNS and CDR2 SASEGT come from the germline V gene. CDR3 size: 14 residues. Trimming at V came to 6 bases and at J to 8 bases, leaving 10 bases not matched to a gene. The DNA for the CDR3 is TGTGCCAGCAGGCGAACGGGGACAGGGAGCGGCTACACCTTC. Translating gives CASRRTGTGSGYTF.

The chain links TRBV7-2 to TRBJ1-5; 7 nucleotides line up with TRBD1. The germline V gene has CDR1 SGHTA and CDR2 FQGNSA. Trimming removed 1 base from V and 5 bases from J; junction bases left unmatched: 5. The CDR3 covers 15 residues. This CDR3 reads CASSLVGRGYQPQHF. Here the CDR3 DNA reads TGTGCCAGCAGCTTAGTAGGCAGGGGGTATCAGCCCCAGCATTTT.

J is TRBJ2-5 and V is TRBV4-2; D is perhaps TRBD1 (6 bases). The CDR3 is made up of 14 amino acids. The ends were cut back, 0 bases at V and 2 bases at J, with 7 bases in the middle. Germline loops: CDR1 LGHNA, CDR2 YNFKEQ. The CDR3 DNA reads TGTGCCAGCAGCCAAGATAGGGGGCAAGAGACCCAGTACTTC. It yields the protein CASSQDRGQETQYF.

This clonotype was observed a few times. The chain uses TRBV9 and TRBJ2-7; the D is unclear. The germline V gene encodes CDR1 SGDLS and CDR2 YYNGEE. V lost 0 bases to trimming and J lost 0 bases, with 7 bases between them. This CDR3 is built from 14 residues. In nucleotides, the CDR3 is TGTGCCAGCAGCGTAGGACCCCCCTCCTACGAGCAGTACTTC. Its protein is CASSVGPPSYEQYF.

This clonotype was seen only a few times. The chain combines TRBV5-1 with TRBJ2-7; D ambiguous. Germline V gives CDR1 SGHRS, CDR2 YFSETQ. CDR3 length: 13 amino acids. V was cut by 0 bases and J by 7 bases, with 11 bases left in between. The CDR3 here is CASSLGVDDEQYF. As DNA, the CDR3 is TGCGCCAGCAGCTTGGGGGTTGATGATGAGCAGTACTTC.

This clonotype was counted a few times. A read error may explain this, as a much larger clone is one base away. The rearrangement joins TRBV20-1 to TRBJ2-1; 8 positions match TRBD2. This CDR3 is built from 14 residues. Germline-derived CDR1 and CDR2 are DFQATT and SNEGSKA (reference sequence). CDR3 sequence: CSVRDEREFDEQFF. CDR3 nucleotide sequence: TGCAGTGTTAGAGATGAGCGGGAGTTCGATGAGCAGTTCTTC.

The chain uses TRBV5-1 and TRBJ2-3; either TRBD1 or TRBD2 may fit D (5 bases each). The CDR3 length is 15 residues. Germline values: CDR1 SGHRS, CDR2 YFSETQ. Trimming removed 4 bases at V and 1 base at J, with 13 bases between. The CDR3, as DNA: TGCGCCAGCAGCGACGCTAGAGGGGGCACAGATACGCAGTATTTT. Protein: CASSDARGGTDTQYF.

The table lists this clonotype with a count of one. The V gene is TRBV9, the J gene TRBJ2-7; 8 bases match TRBD1. Judging by the DNA end, TRBJ2-1 fits better; the J call may be wrong. Germline CDR1 is SGDLS and CDR2 is YYNGEE. The CDR3 totals 15 residues. This CDR3 is CASSAGTGISYEQFF. CDR3 in DNA: TGTGCCAGCAGCGCCGGGACAGGCATCTCCTACGAGCAGTTCTTC.

This clonotype showed up many times. The rearrangement links TRBV7-2 to TRBJ1-6; tentatively, D is TRBD1 (6 bases). Germline values: CDR1 SGHTA, CDR2 FQGNSA. The ends were cut back, 6 bases at V and 3 bases at J, with 15 bases in the middle. The CDR3 is made up of 16 amino acids. CDR3 region: CASRRDYRDYNSPLHF. In nucleotides, the CDR3 is TGTGCCAGCAGACGTGACTACAGGGACTATAATTCACCCCTCCACTTT.

This clonotype was seen at least ten times. The rearrangement joins TRBV5-4 to TRBJ2-1; D may correspond to TRBD1 or TRBD2 (6 bases each). The V and J ends lost 4 bases and 10 bases respectively, with 18 bases between them. CDR1 is SGHNT, CDR2 YYREEE, per germline (reference sequence). The CDR3 totals 14 residues. The CDR3 region has the DNA TGTGCCAGCAGCACGGGACAAAAGGCGGGGGAGCAGTTCTTC. Its protein is CASSTGQKAGEQFF.

This clonotype has a handful of counts. The rearrangement uses TRBV10-3 and TRBJ1-5; the D gene is possibly TRBD1 (6 bases). V was trimmed by 6 bases and J by 3 bases, leaving 15 bases between them. This CDR3 is built from 15 residues. The germline CDR1 and CDR2 sequences are ENHRY and SYGVKD. CDR3 protein: CAISPTGNDNQPQHF. In DNA form, the CDR3 reads TGTGCCATCAGCCCAACAGGGAATGACAATCAGCCCCAGCATTTT.

This clonotype was detected many times. The chain joins TRBV30 to TRBJ2-3; no definite D call. The V gene's germline CDR1 is GTSNPN and CDR2 SVGIG (reference sequence). The CDR3 loop spans 14 amino acids. V lost 0 bases to trimming and J lost 0 bases, with 7 bases between them. CDR3 amino acids: CAWSVGSSTDTQYF. The CDR3 DNA is TGTGCCTGGAGTGTCGGCAGTAGCACAGATACGCAGTATTTT.

This clonotype was recorded a few times. The chain uses TRBV19 and TRBJ2-7; D call uncertain. CDR3 length equals 14 residues. Per the germline V gene, CDR1 is LNHDA and CDR2 is SQIVND (reference sequence). Trimming stripped 7 bases from V and 3 bases from J, with 16 bases between. The CDR3 coding sequence is TGTGCCAGTACGCAGAAAAGGTCCCGCTACGAGCAGTACTTC. Its translation is CASTQKRSRYEQYF.

This clonotype came up many times. V usage is TRBV12-3 or TRBV12-4 and J usage is TRBJ2-2; D ambiguous. V lost 3 bases to trimming and J lost 4 bases, with 0 bases between them. This CDR3 contains 11 residues. For the CDR3, the DNA is TGTGCCAGCAGTTTCACCGGGGAGCTGTTTTTT. Residues: CASSFTGELFF.

This clonotype was counted ten times or more. This chain links TRBV6-1 with TRBJ2-7; perhaps TRBD1 as D (6 bases). Germline V lookup: CDR1 MNHNS, CDR2 SASEGT. The CDR3 is made up of 15 amino acids. V was pared by 8 bases and J by 2 bases, with 19 bases between. The CDR3 here is CASEPDRSVTYEQYF. DNA of the CDR3: TGTGCCAGCGAACCTGACAGGAGCGTTACCTACGAGCAGTACTTC.

On this clonotype: This sequence may be a read error, since a much larger clone differs from it by one base. The rearrangement links TRBV6-1 to TRBJ2-3, with 9 bases matching TRBD1. After removal of 10 bases from V and 2 bases from J, the junction contained 7 bases not matched to a gene. The germline gives CDR1 MNHNS, CDR2 SASEGT. This CDR3 is built from 14 residues. The CDR3 here is CANIGQGSTDTQYF. CDR3 DNA: TGTGCCAACATCGGACAGGGGTCCACAGATACGCAGTATTTT.

There are a few counts of this clonotype. CDR3 loop: CASSPRLEGEQFF. The CDR3 DNA follows: TGTGCCAGCAGCCCGAGACTAGAAGGTGAGCAGTTCTTC. The chain links TRBV14 to TRBJ2-1; maybe TRBD2 (6 bases). V was pared by 4 bases and J by 9 bases, with 13 bases between. This CDR3 comprises 13 residues. CDR1 and CDR2 from the germline V gene are SGHDN and FVKESK.

This clonotype was seen only a few times. This chain connects TRBV28 to TRBJ1-3; a weak D match, TRBD1 (5 bases). In germline, CDR1 is MDHEN, CDR2 SYDVKM. The CDR3 contains 15 residues. Trimming pared 4 bases from V and 6 bases from J, leaving 16 bases between. The CDR3 reads CASSSSGGGENTIYF. Written as DNA, the CDR3 is TGTGCCAGCAGTTCCTCCGGGGGGGGGGAAAACACCATATATTTT.

This clonotype was observed a handful of times. Here the CDR3 DNA reads TGCAGTGCTAGTGAGCCGGAGGCAGATACGCAGTATTTT. The encoded protein is CSASEPEADTQYF. The chain links TRBV20-1 to TRBJ2-3, with D possibly being TRBD2 (5 bases). The CDR3 is made up of 13 amino acids. The V end lost 3 bases, the J end lost 4 bases, and 11 bases lay between the germline ends. The germline V gene encodes CDR1 DFQATT and CDR2 SNEGSKA (reference sequence).

This clonotype was detected ten times or more. The V call is TRBV7-6, the J call TRBJ1-1, with D hard to call. CDR1 and CDR2 from the germline V gene are SGHVS and FNYEAQ. V was shortened by 5 bases and J by 0 bases, with 13 bases between the two germline ends. This CDR3 is 15 amino acids long. Here the CDR3 DNA reads TGTGCCAGCAGCCTCATCAGAGCCATGAACACTGAAGCTTTCTTT. Translating gives CASSLIRAMNTEAFF.